This note documents a single T cell receptor beta chain sequence. Its specificity is not known. Repertoires were generated with immunoSEQ multiplex PCR, while TCRdb's copy carries only in-frame clones and drops some. The sample holds tens of thousands of clones, 90% to 95% seen once. The data were taken from a study of OX40 agonist ivuxolimab in advanced cancers. Study results and limitations: CD8+ T cells showed, on average, more clonal expansion than CD4+ cells. At doses 0.1 to 3.0 mg/kg, CD4+ and CD8+ clones expanded.

This CDR3 has 16 residues. CDR1 is SGHDN, CDR2 FVKESK, per germline. The ends were cut back, 4 bases at V and 0 bases at J, with 13 bases in the middle. The receptor was isolated from an adult with an advanced solid tumor such as melanoma, head and neck, liver or kidney cancer. The chain joins TRBV14 to TRBJ1-3; TRBD1 might be the D (5 bases). Sequences were derived from CD4+ or CD8+ T cells sorted from blood, sampled in a trial of the OX40 agonist ivuxolimab. The CDR3: CASSLRDAFSGNTIYF. CDR3 in DNA: TGTGCCAGCAGCCTCCGGGACGCCTTCTCTGGAAACACCATATATTTT.